Listed below are T cell receptor beta chains from one sample, sequenced in a study of blood T cell repertoires in COVID-19. Using immunoSEQ multiplex PCR, the repertoire was profiled, and TCRdb retains in-frame clones only, with some absent. The sample has around 270,000 clones; approximately 90% are singletons. What was sequenced was peripheral blood. All receptors derive from a man aged 40-49 years with acute or convalescent COVID-19. Each CDR3 is given without its conserved first and last residue. D genes are given only for firm matches.

cdr3_length	v_call	d_call	j_call	cdr3_aa
11	TRBV27	-	TRBJ1-2	ASSPDRNYGYT
13	TRBV19	-	TRBJ1-2	ASTDGGGKYYGYT
15	TRBV10-2	-	TRBJ2-3	ASSGGVAGLLTDTQY
12	TRBV5-1	TRBD1	TRBJ2-1	ASRGGQIYNEQF
10	TRBV30	-	TRBJ1-1	AWKGRGTEAF
11	TRBV14	-	TRBJ1-4	ASSQRGNEKLF
15	TRBV11-2	-	TRBJ2-1	ASSYGGSGYLYNEQF
13	TRBV2	TRBD1	TRBJ2-2	ASSGRDRGTGELF
13	TRBV6-5	-	TRBJ2-1	ASSPRTATGNEQF
13	TRBV6-1	-	TRBJ2-3	ASSERGWREDTQY
12	TRBV10-2	-	TRBJ1-6	ASSKERNNSPLH
10	TRBV12-3/TRBV12-4	-	TRBJ1-5	ASSTLGRAQH
11	TRBV29-1	TRBD1	TRBJ1-1	SVPRTGGFKAF